This T cell receptor beta chain was identified in a study of early T cells in non-severe SARS-CoV-2 infection (dated by TCRdb to the early 2020s). Broadly, across the study: TCR sequencing used bulk RNA from unsorted whole blood, so alpha and beta chains could not be paired.

Notes on this clonotype: Its antigen remains unidentified. No per-base quality is available; no much larger clone lies one base away.

Library prep was done by 5' RACE. This sample was sequenced with a NextSeq 500. In the TCR library protocol, unique molecular identifiers were attached to individual cDNA molecules to correct for PCR bias and sequencing error. Both TCR alpha and beta chains were sequenced, and tight co-correlation was observed between alpha and beta sequence abundances in each sample. In the source study's methods: Decombinator V4 was used to annotate the V gene, J gene and CDR3 of the TCR sequences. Expanded TCRs were defined as changing significantly between any two time points under a Poisson model with p below 0.0001. TCR abundances were normalised to the total number of TCRs sequenced in each sample and reported as counts per million. TRAV1-2 paired with TRAJ12, TRAJ20 or TRAJ33 defined MAIT TCRs, while TRAV10 paired with TRAJ18 defined iNKT TCRs. VDJdb, accessed 1 November 2021, was searched for CMV, EBV and SARS-CoV-2 annotated TCRs, excluding TCRs annotated for multiple antigens. TCRdb redid the processing of the public reads, applying fastp at Q25 and MiXCR, and retained in-frame beta chains. Each CDR3 protein gets just one entry, which takes the most common genes and DNA from the rows behind it. It is TCRdb's table, rather than the study itself, that gives the V and J calls and clone size. The sample contains about 76,000 distinct CDR3 sequences, about 11% of them found a single time. The top ten hold around 4.7% of the sample.

Study-level results and caveats: VDJdb matching was skewed toward anti-spike CD8 responses, so virus-specific expansions were likely underestimated and private and CD4 specificities were missed.

The study was a case-control design nested within a healthcare worker cohort in London, UK, with weekly nasopharyngeal swab PCR tests and blood sampling. Healthcare workers were enrolled in the week of the UK lockdown, from 23 to 31 March 2020, and were followed every week for up to roughly 15 weeks. The CDR3 sequence holds 14 residues, the cysteine and phenylalanine included. Only the CDR3 portion is preserved as DNA: 42 bases, with reading frame beginning at the first base. As encoded in the germline V gene, CDR1 is SQVTM while CDR2 is ANQGSEA. V ends up 0 bases short and J 7 bases short, with an unmatched junction base count of 3.

The sequencing sample was made of whole blood. This clonotype originated in an adult who was a healthcare worker with PCR-confirmed SARS-CoV-2 infection or an uninfected control (not recorded which). The chain uses TRBV29-1 and TRBJ1-4; 9 central nucleotides agree with TRBD1. The CDR3 region reads CSVEEAQGAEKLFF. The DNA is as follows: TGCAGCGTTGAAGAGGCACAGGGGGCTGAAAAACTGTTTTTT.